The clone carrying this T cell receptor (beta chain) was counted a single time. As yet, its antigen is unknown. Distinct nucleotide sequences in the sample also encode this CDR3. The sample comes from a study of cytomegalovirus exposure and HLA in healthy donors. Study-level information: The 95 to 150 validation repertoires used the same platform as the roughly 670 first-cohort repertoires, a later analysis reported.

Data came from immunoSEQ multiplex PCR; TCRdb stores just in-frame clones and leaves some out. The sample lists some 78,000 clones, 90% to 96% occurring once. CDR1 is KGHSH, CDR2 LQKENI, per germline. This CDR3 is built from 15 residues. V was pared by 3 bases and J by 2 bases, with 10 bases between. Study results and limitations: Among TCR beta chains, those listed as cytomegalovirus-associated numbered about 160. It was reportedly the case that the classifier diagnosed cytomegalovirus status with high specificity and sensitivity. In vitro, a few CMV-associated chains proved specific for CMV antigens.

The sequencing sample was made of PBMCs. The rearrangement links TRBV18 to TRBJ2-2, with D perhaps matching TRBD1 (5 bases). This TCR came from a young man in good health and CMV-seropositive. This CDR3 reads CASSPSQGNTGELFF. The CDR3 DNA sequence: TGTGCCAGCTCACCGAGCCAGGGAAACACCGGGGAGCTGTTTTTT. Supplemented by reference TRBV18 and TRBJ2-2, the full variable domain reads NAGVMQNPRHLVRRRGQEARLRCSPMKGHSHVYWYRQLPEEGLKFMVYLQKENIIDESGMPKERFSAEFPKEGPSILRIQQVVRGDSAAYFCASSPSQGNTGELFFGEGSRLTVL.